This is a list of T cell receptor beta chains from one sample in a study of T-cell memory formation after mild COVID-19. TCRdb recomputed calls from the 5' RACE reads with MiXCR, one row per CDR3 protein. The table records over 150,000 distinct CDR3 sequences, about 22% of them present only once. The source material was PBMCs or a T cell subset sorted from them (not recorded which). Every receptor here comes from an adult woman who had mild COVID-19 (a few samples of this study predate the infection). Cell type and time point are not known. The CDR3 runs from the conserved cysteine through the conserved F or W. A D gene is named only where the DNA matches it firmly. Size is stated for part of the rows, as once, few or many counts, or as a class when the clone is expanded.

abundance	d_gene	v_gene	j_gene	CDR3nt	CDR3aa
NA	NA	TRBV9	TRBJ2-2	TGTGCCAGCAGCGTCGAGGGACCGCCCGGGGAGCTGTTTTTT	CASSVEGPPGELFF
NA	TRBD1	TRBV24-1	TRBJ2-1	TGTGCCACCAGTGTTGGCCCAGGACAGGGTTCCTACAATGAGCAGTTCTTC	CATSVGPGQGSYNEQFF
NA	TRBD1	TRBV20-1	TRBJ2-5	TGCAGTGCTCCCTGGACAGGGAGGGAGACCCAGTACTTC	CSAPWTGRETQYF
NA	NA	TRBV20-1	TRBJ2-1	TGCAGTGCTGGGGGCTCCCACAATGAGCAGTTCTTC	CSAGGSHNEQFF
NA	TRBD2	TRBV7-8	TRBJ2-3	TGTGCCAGCAGCCCCGTGATAAGCGGGAGTAGCACAGATACGCAGTATTTT	CASSPVISGSSTDTQYF
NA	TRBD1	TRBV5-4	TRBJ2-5	TGTGCCAGCCGCCAACAGGGGAATCAAGAGACCCAGTACTTC	CASRQQGNQETQYF
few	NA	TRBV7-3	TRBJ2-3	TGTGCCAGCAGCTCCCAGGTTAGCGGAGATCAGACGCAGTATTTT	CASSSQVSGDQTQYF
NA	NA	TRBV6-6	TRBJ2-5	TGTGCCAGCAGTTACTCGATTCCTAGCCACCCCCAAGAGACCCAGTACTTC	CASSYSIPSHPQETQYF
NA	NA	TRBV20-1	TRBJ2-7	TGCAGTGCTAGAGCCTTGGGAGGGCAGTACTTC	CSARALGGQYF
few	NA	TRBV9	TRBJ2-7	TGTGCCAGCAGCCAGGGACACTCCGACTACGAGCAGTACTTC	CASSQGHSDYEQYF
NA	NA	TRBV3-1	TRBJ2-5	TGTGCCAGCAGCCAAGATCGGCGATTGGAGACCCAGTACTTC	CASSQDRRLETQYF
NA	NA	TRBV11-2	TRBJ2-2	TGTGCCAGCGATACCGTCTACGGATCGAACACCGGGGAGCTGTTTTTT	CASDTVYGSNTGELFF
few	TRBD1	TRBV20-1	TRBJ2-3	TGCAGTGCTCGGACAGGGGCAGATACGCAGTATTTT	CSARTGADTQYF
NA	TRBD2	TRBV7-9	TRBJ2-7	TGTGCCAGCAGCGACTACGGGAGGGCCGGCTACGAGCAGTACTTC	CASSDYGRAGYEQYF
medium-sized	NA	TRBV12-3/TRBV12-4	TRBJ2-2	TGTGCCAGCAGCCCGGGCGGCGCCGGGGAGCTGTTTTTT	CASSPGGAGELFF
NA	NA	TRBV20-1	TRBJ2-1	TGCAGTGCTAGAGATTTTTCTATGGGGAATTTTGAGCAGTTCTTC	CSARDFSMGNFEQFF
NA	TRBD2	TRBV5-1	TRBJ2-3	TGCGCCAGCAGCTTCGCCGGGGGGGCCGCAGATACGCAGTATTTT	CASSFAGGAADTQYF
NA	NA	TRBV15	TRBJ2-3	TGTGCCACCAGCAGAGAGGCGGCAGATACGAAGTATTTT	CATSREAADTKYF
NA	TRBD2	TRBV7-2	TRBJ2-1	TGTGCCAGCAGCTTAGCGCGGGGGGGTGAGCAGTTCTTC	CASSLARGGEQFF
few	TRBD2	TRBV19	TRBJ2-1	TGTGCCAGTAAGTTACTAGCGGGAGGATCAAATGAGCAGTTCTTC	CASKLLAGGSNEQFF
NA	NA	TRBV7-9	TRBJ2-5	TGTGCCAGCAGCGCCCTCGGGGAGGGGGATGAGACCCAGTACTTC	CASSALGEGDETQYF
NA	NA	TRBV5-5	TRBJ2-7	TGTGCCAGCAGCTTGCAGGGCTCCTACGAGCAGTACTTC	CASSLQGSYEQYF
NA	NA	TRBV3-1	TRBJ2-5	TGTGCCAGCAGCCAAGATAGGGAGCGGACAGCCTACCAAGAGACCCAGTACTTC	CASSQDRERTAYQETQYF
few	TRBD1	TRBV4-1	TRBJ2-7	TGCGCCAGCAGCGCCCCGGGACAGGGTAATTACGAGCAGTACTTC	CASSAPGQGNYEQYF
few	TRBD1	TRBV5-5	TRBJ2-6	TGTGCCAGCAGCCGGACAGGACAAGGATTCCTGACTTTC	CASSRTGQGFLTF
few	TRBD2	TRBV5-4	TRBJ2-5	TGTGCCAGCAGCTTGGCCCTAGCGGGAGTCGGGGAGACCCAGTACTTC	CASSLALAGVGETQYF
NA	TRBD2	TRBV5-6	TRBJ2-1	TGTGCCAGCAGCCCGGGACTAGCGGGGGACCCCGACTACAATGAGCAGTTCTTC	CASSPGLAGDPDYNEQFF
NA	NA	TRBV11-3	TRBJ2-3	TGTGCCAGCACCACTCTGGAGGGCACTAACACAGATACGCAGTATTTT	CASTTLEGTNTDTQYF
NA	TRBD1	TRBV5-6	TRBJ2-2	TGTGCCAGCGGATCCGGGACAGGGTACACCGGGGAGCTGTTTTTT	CASGSGTGYTGELFF
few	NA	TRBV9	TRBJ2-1	TGTGCCAGCAGCGTCCGACCCGCGAATGAGCAGTTCTTC	CASSVRPANEQFF
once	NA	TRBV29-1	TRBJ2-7	TGCAGCGTTGCGGCATCCTACGAGCAGTACTTC	CSVAASYEQYF
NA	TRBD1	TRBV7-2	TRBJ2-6	TGTGCCAGCAGTTGGACAGGGCAGCTCTCTGGGGCCAACGTCCTGACTTTC	CASSWTGQLSGANVLTF
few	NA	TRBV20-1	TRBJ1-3	TGCAGTGCTAGAGAAGGGAGGGTCACTGGAAACACCATATATTTT	CSAREGRVTGNTIYF
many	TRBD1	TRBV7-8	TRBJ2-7	TGTGCCAGCAGCTTAGCGGGGACAGGGCGCTACGAGCAGTACTTC	CASSLAGTGRYEQYF
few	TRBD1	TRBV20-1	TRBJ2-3	TGCAGTGCGTACCACTGGACAGGGACCACAGATACGCAGTATTTT	CSAYHWTGTTDTQYF
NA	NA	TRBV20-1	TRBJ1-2	TGCAGTGCTAGGCAGGGAATGGGAGCTAACTATGGCTACACCTTC	CSARQGMGANYGYTF
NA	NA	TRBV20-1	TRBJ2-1	TGCAGTGCTAGAGATGGAGGGACAGCATCCTACAATGAGCAGTTCTTC	CSARDGGTASYNEQFF
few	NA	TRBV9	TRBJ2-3	TGTGCCAGCGGAATGAGTCGGGCAGGCAGGAAGATCACAGATACGCAGTATTTT	CASGMSRAGRKITDTQYF
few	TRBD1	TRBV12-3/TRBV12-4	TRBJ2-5	TGTGCCAGCAGTTTAGCGACGGGGACAGGGGCAGGAGAGACCCAGTACTTC	CASSLATGTGAGETQYF
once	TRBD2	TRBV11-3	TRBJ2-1	TGTGCCAGCAGCTTAGGATCTAGCGGGGGATGGGAGCAGTTCTTC	CASSLGSSGGWEQFF
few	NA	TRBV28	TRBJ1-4	TGTGCCAGCAGCCCCGGGGGAACTAATGAAAAACTGTTTTTT	CASSPGGTNEKLFF
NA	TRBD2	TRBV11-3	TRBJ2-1	TGTGCCAGCAGCCCCACCCGTCCCAGCGGGAGCTCCTACAATGAGCAGTTCTTC	CASSPTRPSGSSYNEQFF
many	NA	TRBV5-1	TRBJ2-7	TGCGCCAGCTCCGGGGCCTACGAGCAGTACTTC	CASSGAYEQYF
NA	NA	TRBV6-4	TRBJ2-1	TGTGCCAGCAGTGTCCTGGGGACGGCCCCTCACAATGAGCAGTTCTTC	CASSVLGTAPHNEQFF
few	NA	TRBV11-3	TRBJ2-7	TGTGCCAGCAGCTTAGCGACGGGAAGTGGCGAGCAGTACTTC	CASSLATGSGEQYF
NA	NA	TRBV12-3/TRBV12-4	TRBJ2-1	TGTGCCAGCAGTCCCCGGGACCATTACAATGAGCAGTTCTTC	CASSPRDHYNEQFF
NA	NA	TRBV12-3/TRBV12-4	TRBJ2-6	TGTGCCAGCAGCGATGTTCTCTCTGGGGCCAACGTCCTGACTTTC	CASSDVLSGANVLTF
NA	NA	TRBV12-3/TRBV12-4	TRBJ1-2	TGTGCCAGCACCCGGGACACCTCCGCGGTCGCCTATGGCTACACCTTC	CASTRDTSAVAYGYTF
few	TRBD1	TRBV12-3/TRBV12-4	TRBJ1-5	TGTGCCAGCAGTGACCGGACAGGGCATGCACAGCCCCAGCATTTT	CASSDRTGHAQPQHF
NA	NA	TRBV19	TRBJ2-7	TGTGCCAGTAGTAATGACGGGTCCGGCTCCTACGAGCAGTACTTC	CASSNDGSGSYEQYF